Described below is a single T cell receptor (beta chain) sequence and its context. Its specific antigen is unknown. The sample holds no much larger clone one base away, and base qualities are not on file. The library was obtained by the immunoSEQ multiplex PCR assay. For the multiplex PCR, a mixture combining 60 forward primers for TCR Vbeta segments and 13 reverse primers for TCR Jbeta segments was used. The CDR3 region of rearranged TCR beta genes was amplified from genomic DNA with a multiplex PCR assay. On the Illumina HiSeq System, the amplified TCR beta libraries were sequenced as 87-base-pair reads. Per the original workflow: In a later analysis, around 80 million unique TCR beta chains were counted across the roughly 610 repertoires, and approximately 11 million of these chains were shared by at least two donors. To remove PCR and sequencing errors, raw reads were error-corrected and collapsed into unique sequences using a nearest-neighbor algorithm that merged closely related sequences. V, D and J gene segments were assigned by aligning CDR3 sequences to IMGT reference sequences. For a sequence to be retained, a match of at least six nucleotides to both a V gene segment and a J gene segment was required. A rearrangement counted as productive if the CDR3 had no stop codons and remained in frame with V and J, and every other rearrangement counted as non-productive. CDR3 was defined by IMGT convention, running from the second conserved V-encoded cysteine to the conserved J-encoded phenylalanine. In an earlier analysis of approximately 590 of the donors, sequences lacking an unambiguous match to a single V gene segment were excluded. In an earlier analysis of more than 500 of the donors, a V segment was called functional when productive rearrangements were above 56.7%, and segregating when the standard deviation between donors exceeded 5%. A statistical classification framework was developed to diagnose cytomegalovirus status using the catalog of TCR beta chain sequences. V and J gene assignment, in a later analysis, came from comparing TCR nucleotide sequences with IMGT/GENE-DB human TR gene sequences. The TCRdist pipeline was used in a later analysis to assign CDR3 sequences and most-parsimonious VDJ recombination scenarios. In a later analysis, each TCR beta chain was defined by its CDR3 amino acid sequence together with its V-gene family, and reads without a unique V-gene family were excluded. As a way to deal with suspected cross-contamination and a sequencing artifact, a later analysis dropped under 600 nucleotide sequences that were highly shared and had low generation probability. In a later analysis, a clonal expansion index was calculated for each public chain from normalized within-repertoire ranks of inferred template counts. In a later analysis, generation probabilities were computed with a VDJ recombination model fitted to out-of-frame rearrangements, and the resulting probabilities were checked against IGoR. Hypergeometric tests were used in a later analysis to score TCR-TCR, TCR-HLA and TCR-CMV co-occurrence, with a repertoire-size bias correction applied to the TCR pairs. False discovery rates were estimated in a later analysis by permuting HLA or CMV assignments 20 times. In a later analysis, co-occurring TCRs were grouped using DBSCAN, and TCRdist sequence similarity was added for clustering within HLA-allele-positive subsets. For co-occurrence clustering, repertoires with fewer than 30,000 or more than 120,000 public chains were excluded, along with 4 to 6 repertoires with anomalous nucleotide sharing. In TCRdb, the immuneACCESS table is reduced to in-frame sequences with V and J assigned. These tables do not hold every clone; where another copy was compared, an unresolved V gene accounts for under half, and the others remain unexplained. Clone size and the V and J calls come from that table; the DNA yielded D and trimming. The sample table shows tens of thousands of clones, and roughly four fifths are seen once. The ten largest clonotypes hold approximately 0.56% of the sample.

The entry originates in a study of cytomegalovirus exposure and HLA in healthy donors listed by TCRdb under 2017. With respect to the entire study: In an earlier analysis of 587 of the donors, around 290 Gb of sequence data and some 120 million unique TCR beta sequences from about 190 million T cells were reported. An early release that covered roughly 600 HLA-typed donors contained approximately 300 gigabases of sequencing data and 75 million to 100 million unique TCR sequences. Among the roughly 400 genotyped donors, around 79% belonged to the genetic ancestry cluster associated with self-reported Caucasian donors. The study aimed to test whether cataloging public T cell receptors could reveal signatures of past pathogen exposure. Using immunosequencing, the study profiled T cell repertoires from around 670 subjects and related those repertoires to cytomegalovirus serostatus. Besides the first cohort of under 700 subjects, a separate validation cohort made up of 120 different subjects was used. The study combined high-throughput TCR immunosequencing, statistical association of individual TCRs with disease status, and machine learning to predict cytomegalovirus infection status. A later analysis re-examined previously published TCR beta repertoires from 500 to 700 donors and added high-resolution HLA genotyping to investigate patterns of TCR occurrence. The later analysis used no new phenotypic data to find candidate immune exposures, relying instead on TCR beta sequences and their occurrence across donors. An earlier analysis of 587 of the donors used high-throughput TCR beta sequencing to judge whether each TCR beta V gene segment behaved as functional or pseudogenic. Alongside the repertoire data, information on donor age, sex, ethnicity and CMV serostatus was compiled. Genome-wide SNP genotypes for about 60% of the 666 donors were used in a later genetic analysis, which treated that subset as a discovery cohort. Every repertoire in the discovery cohort had been generated on one and the same sequencing platform. HLA typing covered class I and class II loci at four-digit resolution. The number of donors typed differed by locus, with roughly 629-640 for A, B, C, DRB1 and DQB1, 522 for DQA1, 606 for DPA1, and under 490 for DPB1. Four to six DR-DQ haplotypes were handled as single units for association and clustering, since linkage in the cohort was strong. On average, around 240,000 unique TCR beta nucleotide sequences were sequenced per donor among 398 genotyped donors of the cohort, with 15% to 20% of those sequences being non-productive. The paper as a whole reports these results and caveats: CMV serostatus was the only immune exposure information available for the cohort. Most TCR sequences were seen in very few donors, while some public TCRs were found in many individuals. The authors suggested that the approach could potentially be generalized to other disease states and immunological phenotypes. An earlier analysis of approximately 530 of the donors showed that most TCR beta V segments appeared in productive rearrangements either about 87% or about 30% of the time, which broadly matched IMGT annotations. In the study, approximately 160 TCR beta chains were listed as associated with cytomegalovirus. A group of highly shared sequence variants was considered likely to be a technical artifact of the sequencing pipeline. Because some donors lacked HLA typing at each locus, the association tests relied only on the typed subset. According to a later genetic analysis, donors in an Asian-associated ancestry cluster had fewer N-insertions in productive TCRs than the approximately 650-donor mean. The 87-base-pair reads could not distinguish some IMGT-functional V segments, including TRBV6-2 and TRBV6-3, so those segments were excluded. In vitro tests confirmed that three of the cytomegalovirus-associated TCR beta chains recognize cytomegalovirus antigens. In a later analysis, the rate of TCR association differed among HLA loci, with DRB1 alleles having the most associated TCRs and HLA-C alleles having the fewest. The presence/absence analyses assumed that sequencing depth was roughly uniform across donors, and that assumption may not be true. A further reported finding was that TCR beta sequences accurately predicted the HLA-A and HLA-B alleles for most subjects in the first cohort. The cohort was sequenced for TCR beta chains only, and without alpha or paired-chain data the features that could be detected were limited. When HLA alleles, especially DR and DQ, strongly co-occurred, TCR associations were difficult to assign to individual alleles. A later analysis reported that several top co-occurrence clusters appeared linked to parvovirus B19, influenza, CMV and Epstein-Barr virus. Cytomegalovirus status was reported to be diagnosed by the classifier with high specificity and sensitivity in both the original and validation cohorts. Linkage disequilibrium might explain the correlated functional status among segregating V segments, but an unknown experimental factor could not be ruled out. V-gene and J-gene trimming of TCR beta chains was associated with a missense DCLRE1C variant in a later genetic analysis, and the association was replicated in an independent cohort. In a later analysis, HLA-associated TCR beta chains were found to be more clonally expanded and to have lower generation probabilities than equally common non-associated chains. In a later analysis, some 18,000 TCR beta sequences were associated with specific HLA alleles at a false discovery rate of 0.05. Because counts were too low, roughly 16 rarely observed V segments, including chromosome 9 orphons, were excluded from the earlier analysis of a few hundred of the donors. In a later analysis, most CMV-associated TCR beta chains were found to appear HLA-restricted, with HLA associations seemingly driven largely by CMV exposure.

V loses 1 base at its end and J loses 1 base; junction bases beyond the gene matches: 0. The CDR3 covers 14 residues, taking in both the cysteine and the phenylalanine. Only the CDR3 part of the read is kept: 42 bases, read in frame from the first base. CDR1 and CDR2 were assigned from the germline V gene as ENHRY and SYGVKD. The cohort was made up of around 720 healthy bone marrow donors. At the time of sampling, every cohort member was nominally healthy, though immune exposures that went unrecorded were likely present. The donor was CMV seronegative and belonged to the group of over 300 seronegative cohort members. A peripheral blood sample was provided by each donor, and peripheral blood mononuclear cells were used for TCR beta sequencing. Genomic DNA extraction from the blood cell samples was performed with the Qiagen DNeasy Blood Extraction Kit.

The receptor was derived from a man aged 25-45 years in good health and CMV-seronegative. The specimen sequenced was PBMCs. This receptor chain uses TRBV10-3 and TRBJ1-1; the junction holds 7 bases that match TRBD1. The nucleotides read TGTGCCATCAGTGAGTACAGGGGGAACACTGAAGCTTTCTTT. The translation is CAISEYRGNTEAFF.